One TCR beta chain is described in this entry. The sample comes from a study of glioma-infiltrating T cells after dendritic cell vaccination. The V gene's germline CDR1 is MGHRA and CDR2 YSYEKL. The CDR3 is made up of 14 amino acids. V lost 3 bases to trimming and J lost 7 bases, with 12 bases between them. The PCR used 60 V beta and 13 J beta primers. The table came from immunoSEQ multiplex PCR; TCRdb's copy has only in-frame clones and leaves some out. The sample shows some 100,000 clones, around 85% of them seen only once. Isocitrate dehydrogenase mutation was absent in all glioblastoma patients. Sequenced material: blood, taken before dendritic cell vaccination. The TCR originated in a human donor with glioblastoma. The chain is built from TRBV4-1 and TRBJ2-2; weak D call: TRBD1 (7 bases). Here the CDR3 reads CASSHSGGGGELFF. CDR3 in DNA: TGCGCCAGCAGCCATTCAGGGGGAGGCGGGGAGCTGTTTTTT.